This T cell receptor (beta chain) was observed in a study of CD8 T cells in ankylosing spondylitis. Study-level results: Clones tied to disease were said to be significantly enriched in matched ankylosing spondylitis synovial fluid. What seemed typical of ankylosing spondylitis blood was a TCR beta motif built from about 8 highly homologous variants.

In regard to this clonotype: Its antigen is not known.

The germline V gene has CDR1 DFQATT and CDR2 SNEGSKA (reference sequence). The CDR3 is 14 residues long. V lost 6 bases, J lost 2 bases, and 3 bases stayed unmatched. Molecular-barcoded quantitative 5'-RACE produced these TCR beta libraries. Using its own MiXCR run on the 5' RACE reads, TCRdb lists one record per CDR3 protein. Here the sample spans 470,000 or so distinct CDR3 sequences, about 24% being singletons. This receptor was identified in a male donor with ankylosing spondylitis. The chain recombines TRBV20-1 with TRBJ2-5, with 13 bases fitting TRBD2. Sequencing input: blood, either unsorted or a sorted T cell fraction (not recorded which). CDR3 region: CSAGLAGVQETQYF. The CDR3 DNA reads as TGCAGTGCCGGACTAGCGGGAGTTCAAGAGACCCAGTACTTC.